This is a list of T cell receptor beta chains from one sample in a study of blood T cell repertoires in COVID-19. Assay: immunoSEQ multiplex PCR; the TCRdb copy retains only in-frame clones and omits some. Among around 280,000 clones, around 86% were seen once, and the ten largest hold over 1%. The sample consisted of peripheral blood. Source of these receptors: a man aged 70 or older with acute or convalescent COVID-19. Both conserved end residues are part of each CDR3. D genes are given only for firm matches. Clone size appears in some rows only: once, few, many, or a class for an expanded clone.

J gene	V gene	clone size	D gene	CDR3 protein	CDR3 DNA
TRBJ1-4	TRBV27	few	NA	CASSLWGGTNEKLFF	TGTGCCAGCAGTTTATGGGGGGGGACTAATGAAAAACTGTTTTTT
TRBJ2-1	TRBV4-2	NA	NA	CASSQDLSSSYNEQFF	TGTGCCAGCAGCCAAGACCTCTCGAGCTCCTACAATGAGCAGTTCTTC
TRBJ2-7	TRBV5-8	NA	TRBD1	CASSSYRGYEQYF	TGTGCCAGCAGCTCTTACAGGGGATACGAGCAGTACTTC
TRBJ2-7	TRBV19	NA	NA	CASSVSQLGHEQYF	TGTGCCAGTAGTGTCTCACAATTGGGCCACGAGCAGTACTTC
TRBJ2-5	TRBV19	NA	TRBD1	CASSIDRAGETQYF	TGTGCCAGTAGTATCGACAGGGCGGGAGAGACCCAGTACTTC
TRBJ1-2	TRBV4-2	NA	NA	CASSQTQGGYGYTF	TGTGCCAGCAGCCAAACGCAGGGCGGCTATGGCTACACCTTC
TRBJ2-3	TRBV5-1	NA	TRBD1	CASSEGQSTDTQYF	TGCGCCAGCAGCGAGGGACAGAGCACAGATACGCAGTATTTT
TRBJ2-4	TRBV7-9	once	TRBD2	CASSFLPSGQNIQYF	TGTGCCAGCAGCTTCCTGCCTAGCGGGCAAAACATTCAGTACTTC
TRBJ2-2	TRBV30	NA	NA	CARARRTGELFF	TGTGCCCGCGCTAGACGCACCGGGGAGCTGTTTTTT
TRBJ2-6	TRBV9	NA	NA	CASSVALSGANVLTF	TGTGCCAGCAGCGTAGCCCTCTCTGGGGCCAACGTCCTGACTTTC
TRBJ2-7	TRBV5-6	NA	TRBD2	CASSVTSLWREGYEQYF	TGTGCCAGCAGCGTAACATCACTTTGGCGGGAGGGCTACGAGCAGTACTTC
TRBJ1-2	TRBV25-1	NA	NA	CASSGSGPREGYTF	TGTGCCAGCAGTGGATCGGGACCCCGGGAGGGCTACACCTTC
TRBJ2-2	TRBV5-1	NA	TRBD2	CASTMMASGRANTGELFF	TGCGCCAGCACCATGATGGCTAGCGGGAGGGCCAACACCGGGGAGCTGTTTTTT
TRBJ2-5	TRBV10-2	NA	TRBD2	CASSESTREGTQYF	TGCGCCAGCAGTGAGTCGACTAGGGAGGGGACCCAGTACTTC
TRBJ2-1	TRBV10-3	NA	NA	CAISGEIYNEQFF	TGTGCCATCAGTGGAGAGATCTACAATGAGCAGTTCTTC
TRBJ1-6	TRBV6-2/TRBV6-3	NA	NA	CASSYRGTSSPLHF	TGTGCCAGCAGTTACCGAGGCACCAGTTCACCCCTCCACTTT
TRBJ1-1	TRBV6-5	NA	NA	CASSYSQYMNTEAFF	TGTGCCAGCAGTTACTCGCAATACATGAACACTGAAGCTTTCTTT
TRBJ1-1	TRBV14	NA	TRBD1	CASSLSTGVVFF	TGTGCCAGCAGCCTAAGCACAGGGGTGGTTTTCTTT
TRBJ2-3	TRBV3-1/TRBV3-2	NA	NA	CASSQLARGFTDTQYF	TGTGCCAGCAGCCAATTAGCGCGAGGATTTACAGATACGCAGTATTTT
TRBJ2-1	TRBV24-1	NA	NA	CATSDLSAGTYNEQFF	TGTGCCACCAGTGATTTGTCGGCGGGGACCTACAATGAGCAGTTCTTC
TRBJ1-2	TRBV7-2	NA	TRBD1	CASSLRQGSGYTF	TGTGCCAGCAGCTTACGACAGGGCTCTGGCTACACCTTC
TRBJ1-2	TRBV5-8	few	NA	CASSLGRGTYGYTF	TGTGCCAGCAGCTTGGGCAGGGGTACCTATGGCTACACCTTC
TRBJ1-1	TRBV30	NA	NA	CAWSKPGQNTEAFF	TGTGCCTGGAGTAAACCCGGTCAAAACACTGAAGCTTTCTTT
TRBJ2-1	TRBV7-2	NA	TRBD1	CASSLVGQGREQFF	TGTGCCAGCAGCTTAGTGGGACAGGGTCGGGAGCAGTTCTTC
TRBJ2-3	TRBV7-2	NA	NA	CASSSSDTQYF	TGTGCCAGCAGCTCCTCAGATACGCAGTATTTT
TRBJ2-5	TRBV5-1	NA	TRBD2	CASSFTSAQETQYF	TGCGCCAGCAGCTTTACTAGCGCCCAAGAGACCCAGTACTTC
TRBJ2-7	TRBV7-2	NA	TRBD2	CASSLATSGYTYEQYF	TGTGCCAGCAGCTTGGCGACTAGCGGTTACACTTACGAGCAGTACTTC
TRBJ2-7	TRBV11-2	NA	NA	CASSLIAGPSYEQYF	TGTGCCAGCAGCTTAATTGCGGGACCGTCCTACGAGCAGTACTTC
TRBJ1-1	TRBV18	NA	NA	CATRLGGDTEAFF	TGTGCCACCCGATTGGGGGGGGACACTGAAGCTTTCTTT
TRBJ2-2	TRBV13	few	TRBD1	CASSSGQGAQVTGELFF	TGTGCCAGCAGCTCGGGACAGGGGGCGCAGGTCACCGGGGAGCTGTTTTTT
TRBJ1-5	TRBV7-8	few	TRBD1	CASSLVATGLNQPQHF	TGTGCCAGCAGCTTAGTTGCGACAGGGCTGAATCAGCCCCAGCATTTT